What follows describes a single TCR beta chain. Germline CDR1 and CDR2: MNHEY and SVGAGI. V was shortened by 2 bases and J by 3 bases, with 14 bases between the two germline ends. This CDR3 has 15 amino acids. The sample is drawn from a study of blood T cell repertoires in COVID-19. This table comes from immunoSEQ multiplex PCR, and its TCRdb copy is limited to in-frame clones, with some not included. Of roughly 400,000 clones listed, nearly 90% were seen once; the top ten hold 1.4% to 1.5%. The rearrangement uses TRBV6-5 and TRBJ2-7, with D maybe TRBD1 (6 bases). This sequence was found in a woman in her late teens or twenties who had been exposed to COVID-19. Sequencing was done on a sample of PBMCs or T cells enriched from blood (not recorded which). For the CDR3, the DNA is TGTGCCAGCAGTTACATCCCAGGGGCGATCTACGAGCAGTACTTC. This translates into CASSYIPGAIYEQYF.